This T cell receptor beta chain was sequenced during a study of human T cells and chemical hapten exposure. At the level of the study: Mostly female patients had alopecia areata, totalis or universalis.

A single record per CDR3 protein comes from TCRdb applying MiXCR to the RACE reads. Of approximately 110,000 distinct CDR3 sequences in the sample, approximately 36% are singletons; the top ten hold roughly 2.5%. Documented time point: patch test 3, about 24 weeks after DPC sensitization. Documented treatment: therapeutic diphenylcyclopropenone sensitization with weekly scalp DPC. The sample in question was whole blood, obtained in connection with sensitization to the hapten diphenylcyclopropenone (DPC). The TCR comes from a man aged 35-49 years with alopecia areata. Some clones in this sample may be carry-over from other donors' samples.

The CDR3 region has the DNA TGCAGTGCTAGAGTCCCTAGCTACACAGATACGCAGTATTTT. Protein sequence: CSARVPSYTDTQYF. The V and J genes are TRBV20-1 and TRBJ2-3; possible D gene TRBD2, 5 bases. The CDR3 spans 14 residues. In germline, CDR1 is DFQATT, CDR2 SNEGSKA (reference sequence). Trimming cost V 1 base and J 2 bases, with 10 bases left between them.